The 6 T cell receptor beta chains presented below share a single source sample, sequenced in a study of cytomegalovirus exposure and HLA in healthy donors. PCR primers comprised 60 Vbeta and 13 Jbeta primers. The repertoire was sequenced with immunoSEQ multiplex PCR; TCRdb's copy has only in-frame clones and lacks some. Of tens of thousands of clones in the sample, about 73% were seen once. The material sequenced was PBMCs. The origin of the receptors is a man between 35 and 55 years old in good health and CMV-seronegative.

This sequence joins TRBV18 and TRBJ1-1; TRBD1 matches at 7 bases. J gave up 6 bases and V 5 bases, and 6 bases lay outside the gene matches. The CDR3 sequence is 13 residues long. Germline-derived CDR1 and CDR2 are KGHSH and LQKENI. Here the CDR3 DNA reads TGTGCCAGCTCAAGGGGACAGTGGGCTGAAGCTTTCTTT. Its translation is CASSRGQWAEAFF.

This clone was observed a few times. The chain has TRBV19 and TRBJ1-1; D is unclear. The germline CDR1 and CDR2 sequences are LNHDA and SQIVND (reference sequence). V gave up 0 bases and J gave up 3 bases, with 11 bases separating them. The CDR3 sequence is 15 residues long. CDR3 in DNA: TGTGCCAGTAGTATAGATCCGGGTTCGGACACTGAAGCTTTCTTT. It yields the protein CASSIDPGSDTEAFF.

The chain uses TRBV7-6 and TRBJ2-1; 10 positions match TRBD1. V was clipped by 1 base and J by 2 bases; unmatched bases: 8. The germline gives CDR1 SGHVS, CDR2 FNYEAQ. The CDR3 has 18 residues. As DNA, the CDR3 is TGTGCCAGCAGCTTAGAGGGGGACAGGGGTATCACCTACAATGAGCAGTTCTTC. This gives the protein CASSLEGDRGITYNEQFF. The full variable domain, in which reference TRBV7-6 and TRBJ2-1 provide the parts outside the CDR3, is GAGVSQSPRYKVTKRGQDVALRCDPISGHVSLYWYRQALGQGPEFLTYFNYEAQQDKSGLPNDRFSAERPEGSISTLTIQRTEQRDSAMYRCASSLEGDRGITYNEQFFGPGTRLTVL.

The chain links TRBV9 to TRBJ2-1; 9 bases agree with TRBD1. There are 15 residues in the CDR3. In germline, CDR1 is SGDLS, CDR2 YYNGEE. Losses at the gene ends were 7 bases for V and 4 bases for J; bases not matched to a gene: 9. CDR3 coding DNA: TGTGCCAGCGGATTACAACAGGGGGCATACAATGAGCAGTTCTTC. The encoded protein is CASGLQQGAYNEQFF.

The chain recombines TRBV11-2 with TRBJ1-4; 9 nucleotides line up with TRBD1. CDR1 is SGHAT, CDR2 FQNNGV, per germline. The CDR3 has 16 amino acids. The junction had 8 bases not matched to a gene; V was cut back by 5 bases and J by 4 bases. The CDR3 spells CASSPQTGGLNEKLFF. For the CDR3, the DNA is TGTGCCAGCAGCCCCCAGACAGGGGGACTTAATGAAAAACTGTTTTTT.

The chain carries TRBV23-1 and TRBJ1-5; 12 nucleotides line up with TRBD1. TRBV23-1 is an ORF, with its function uncertain. Trimming removed 4 bases from V and 1 base from J; junction bases left unmatched: 8. The length of the CDR3 is 18 residues. The CDR3 spells CASSPPGQGAESNQPQHF. The CDR3 nucleotides are TGCGCCAGCAGTCCCCCGGGACAGGGGGCGGAGAGCAATCAGCCCCAGCATTTT.